The clone carrying this TCR beta chain was found many times. No antigen is known for it. Time point meaning: patch test 1, 2 weeks after DPC sensitization. As to treatment: therapeutic diphenylcyclopropenone sensitization with weekly scalp DPC. The study used a library that attached unique molecular identifiers to individual cDNA molecules. Each CDR3 protein gets one entry after TCRdb re-called the RACE reads with MiXCR. The top ten hold around 7.2% of the sample, which has 11,000 to 15,000 distinct CDR3 sequences, about 15% seen once. The entry originates in a study of human T cells and chemical hapten exposure. Background on the study: All patients underwent weekly scalp dosing with diphenylcyclopropenone for the full approximately 23-week study. Patch tests applied 0.01% DPC to the upper back, read at 6 days.

General study findings and limits: High-frequency TCRs, those above 1 in 1000, stayed the same after DPC sensitization.

The germline gives CDR1 SGDLS, CDR2 YYNGEE. The CDR3 contains 15 residues. Trimming left V 0 bases short and J 3 bases short, with 11 bases between. The source was whole blood, collected in connection with sensitization to the hapten diphenylcyclopropenone (DPC). The source of this sequence is a woman aged 25-40 years with alopecia areata. Some clones in this sample may be carry-over from other donors' samples. V is TRBV9 and J is TRBJ2-3; D call uncertain. In DNA, the CDR3 is TGTGCCAGCAGCGTAGTTGGGCAGGATACAGATACGCAGTATTTT. Its protein product is CASSVVGQDTDTQYF.